Included here is one TCR beta chain sequence, with context. The antigen is undetermined. The data originate from a study of T cells after yellow fever vaccination. Study results and caveats: The presence of abundant clonotypes contaminating from the bulk population was possible in FACS-sorted repertoires. Some clonotypes, a small share, were shared between CD4 and CD8 compartments.

This CDR3 is built from 15 residues. CDR1 and CDR2 (germline): MGHRA, YSYEKL. The germline V and J ends were trimmed by 4 bases and 1 base, with 13 bases remaining between them. A process of 5'RACE template switching, which added a universal primer site and UMIs, was used to make TCR cDNA. TCRdb re-derived calls from the 5' RACE reads in MiXCR, one entry per CDR3 protein. Among hundreds of thousands of distinct CDR3 sequences listed, around a sixth were seen once. The origin of this receptor is a man aged 18 to 35 who received the YFV17D yellow fever vaccine. V gene TRBV4-1 combines with J gene TRBJ1-1; TRBD1 might be the D (6 bases). The sequenced sample was PBMCs, obtained more than 4 days after the first yellow fever vaccination. The CDR3 DNA sequence: TGCGCCAGCAGCCTCGCGGGACACGGGAACACTGAAGCTTTCTTT. Protein: CASSLAGHGNTEAFF.